This T cell receptor (beta chain) was sequenced for a study of blood T cell repertoires in COVID-19. Across the study: Samples representing acute and convalescent COVID-19 were sourced from the United States, Italy and Spain. PBMCs, B-cell-depleted T cells, or T cells provided the cDNA or gDNA that made up the material.

Repertoires were generated with immunoSEQ multiplex PCR, while TCRdb's copy carries only in-frame clones and drops some. The sample consists of about 83,000 clones, approximately 86% of them appearing once. The specimen was peripheral blood. The source is a woman in her forties or fifties with active or convalescent COVID-19.

The CDR3 bases are TGTGCCAGCAGGGGCAAGGGGGGGTCCGTCACCGGGGAGCTGTTTTTT. Protein product: CASRGKGGSVTGELFF. The J gene is TRBJ2-2, the V gene TRBV3-1 (or the pseudogene TRBV3-2), with D possibly matching TRBD2 (7 bases). CDR1 is LGHDT and CDR2 is YNNKEL in the germline V gene (reference sequence). V lost 6 bases and J lost 4, with 18 bases in between. The CDR3 has 16 residues.